This T cell receptor (beta chain) was captured by sequencing in a study of blood T cell repertoires in COVID-19. Study summary: Specimens from acute and convalescent COVID-19 originated in the United States, Italy and Spain.

The V end lost 5 bases, the J end lost 5 bases, and 21 bases lay between the germline ends. The CDR3 runs 16 residues. The V gene's germline CDR1 is MDHEN and CDR2 SYDVKM. Original methodology: Estimates of nucleated cell counts were drawn from the amplification of reference gene primers. Profiling relied on immunoSEQ multiplex PCR, and the TCRdb table lists in-frame clones only, not all of them. V and J calls and clone size follow that table, whereas D and trimming were derived from the DNA. The profile shows a few hundred thousand clones, more than 75% of them singletons. This clonotype originated in a woman aged 50 to 60 who had recovered from COVID-19. Material for sequencing was PBMCs or T cells enriched from blood (not recorded which). The chain joins TRBV28 to TRBJ1-2, with unresolved D. This chain's CDR3 is CASSLPRSTDTYGYTF. The DNA of the CDR3 is TGTGCCAGCAGTCTACCACGTTCAACAGATACTTATGGCTACACCTTC.